Reported below is one T cell receptor (beta chain). Trimming at V came to 3 bases and at J to 4 bases, leaving 5 bases not matched to a gene. CDR3 size: 15 residues. CDR1 and CDR2 from the germline V gene are SGHRS and YFSETQ. Data came from immunoSEQ multiplex PCR; TCRdb stores just in-frame clones and leaves some out. The table shows approximately 74,000 clones, with 75% to 95% occurring only once. This sample was included in a study of blood T cell repertoires in COVID-19. Sequencing was carried out using peripheral blood. The V gene is TRBV5-1, the J gene TRBJ2-7; 12 positions agree with TRBD2. This clonotype was obtained from a woman in her fifties or sixties with active COVID-19. The CDR3 DNA reads TGCGCCAGCAGCTCCGGGACTAGCGGGTCGTACGAGCAGTACTTC. Translation gives CASSSGTSGSYEQYF.